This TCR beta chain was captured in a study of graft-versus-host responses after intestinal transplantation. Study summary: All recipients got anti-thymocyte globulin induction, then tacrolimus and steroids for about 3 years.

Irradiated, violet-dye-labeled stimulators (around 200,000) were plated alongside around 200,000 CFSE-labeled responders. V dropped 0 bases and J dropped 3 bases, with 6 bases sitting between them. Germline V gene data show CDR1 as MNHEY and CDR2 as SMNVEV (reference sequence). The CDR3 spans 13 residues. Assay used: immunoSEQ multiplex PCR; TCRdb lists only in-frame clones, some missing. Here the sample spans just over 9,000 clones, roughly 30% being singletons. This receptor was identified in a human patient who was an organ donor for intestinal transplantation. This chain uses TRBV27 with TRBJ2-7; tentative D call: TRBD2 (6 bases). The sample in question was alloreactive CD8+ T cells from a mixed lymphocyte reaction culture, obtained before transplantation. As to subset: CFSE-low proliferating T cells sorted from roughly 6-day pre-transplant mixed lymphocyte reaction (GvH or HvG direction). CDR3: CASSLSGGYEQYF. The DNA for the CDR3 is TGTGCCAGCAGTTTATCGGGGGGCTACGAGCAGTACTTC.